These 3 T cell receptor beta chains were all obtained from the same sample, sequenced in a study of blood T cell repertoires in COVID-19. Clones were read by immunoSEQ multiplex PCR, and TCRdb kept only the in-frame ones, dropping some. The table has more than 25,000 clones, about 87% seen once. The sequenced material came from peripheral blood. Receptors were obtained from a human donor in a cohort sampled during active COVID-19.

The chain has TRBV2 and TRBJ2-7; 7 positions match TRBD2. Losses at the gene ends were 7 bases for V and 2 bases for J; bases not matched to a gene: 5. Per the germline V gene, CDR1 is SNHLY and CDR2 is FYNNEI. This CDR3 region has 13 residues. The CDR3 DNA reads as TGTGCCAGCACCCAGCGGGACCCCTACGAGCAGTACTTC. Protein: CASTQRDPYEQYF.

A single count supports this clone. The chain couples TRBV7-6 to TRBJ2-5, with a weak D call TRBD2 (6 bases). Germline V lookup: CDR1 SGHVS, CDR2 FNYEAQ. The V and J ends lost 5 bases and 5 bases respectively, with 21 bases between them. CDR3 length equals 16 residues. CDR3 DNA sequence: TGTGCCAGCAGCCGAGGACTATTCGGGTTTCTTGAGACCCAGTACTTC. Encoded protein: CASSRGLFGFLETQYF.

The J gene is TRBJ2-4, the V gene TRBV9, with D perhaps matching TRBD1 (5 bases). The germline V gene has CDR1 SGDLS and CDR2 YYNGEE. With 1 base removed from V and 8 bases from J, the gap between germline ends came to 13 bases. The CDR3 contains 14 residues. The CDR3: CASSVQSQGDIQYF. CDR3 bases: TGTGCCAGCAGCGTACAGAGCCAAGGGGACATTCAGTACTTC.